The TCR beta chain under discussion was sequenced for a study of early T cells in non-severe SARS-CoV-2 infection. Study context: Chains were not paired, and sequencing was done on bulk RNA from unsorted whole blood. Findings and limits, study-wide: A preference for anti-spike CD8 responses marked VDJdb matching, which missed private and CD4 specificities.

Many counts were recorded for this clonotype. The antigen is undetermined. Germline V gene data show CDR1 as SGHTA and CDR2 as FQGNSA. Deletions cut 5 bases from V and 3 bases from J, with 23 bases between. The CDR3 consists of 17 residues. The protocol attached unique molecular identifiers to individual cDNA molecules. TCRdb ran MiXCR on the 5' RACE reads and lists one entry per CDR3 protein. Altogether tens of thousands of distinct CDR3 sequences are present, about 10% being singletons, with the ten largest covering around 6.3%. The TCR was taken from an adult who was a healthcare worker with PCR-confirmed SARS-CoV-2 infection or an uninfected control (not recorded which). Sequenced material: whole blood. The chain has TRBV7-2 and TRBJ2-7, with a tentative D call TRBD1 (6 bases). The CDR3, as DNA: TGTGCCAGCAGCGGGACGCAGGGCAGGGGCCCAGGCTACGAGCAGTACTTC. Translated: CASSGTQGRGPGYEQYF.